These 30 T cell receptor beta chains share one sample of origin, sequenced in a study of regulatory T cells in long-lasting Graves disease. The time point is: newly diagnosed GD, antithyroid drugs for less than 3 months. The TCR library was made from RNA extracted from PBMCs. Building the TCR beta libraries relied on iRepertoire HTBI primers, and CDR3 regions underwent Arm-PCR. Each CDR3 protein gets one entry after TCRdb re-called the multiplex PCR reads with MiXCR. The sample gives over 500,000 distinct CDR3 sequences, 15% to 20% of which show up once; around 18% is in the top ten. The same data also went into a second study, on T cells in Graves' hyperthyroidism and ophthalmopathy.

Here the sequenced sample was peripheral blood mononuclear cells (PBMCs), taken at new diagnosis, from a patient treated with antithyroid drugs. The receptors were gathered from a woman aged 30 to 39 with Graves disease.

The sample holds many counts of this clonotype. The chain has TRBV15 and TRBJ2-3; maybe TRBD2 (6 bases). Germline lookup yields CDR1 LNHNV and CDR2 YYDKDF (reference sequence). The V end lost 7 bases, the J end lost 0 bases, and 11 bases lay between the germline ends. The CDR3 runs 14 residues. The CDR3 coding sequence is TGTGCCACCAAGGTGGGGACTAGCACAGATACGCAGTATTTT. Its translation is CATKVGTSTDTQYF.

This clonotype was seen a single time. A read error is possible here, since a much larger clone lies one base away. V usage is TRBV5-1 and J usage is TRBJ2-3; D gene uncertain. The end of the DNA aligns better with TRBJ1-1, so the J call may be wrong. Looked up from germline, CDR1 is SGHRS and CDR2 is YFSETQ. The CDR3 runs to 14 residues. CDR3 loop: CVSRSQADGPEAFF. CDR3 in DNA: TGCGTCAGCAGAAGTCAGGCGGACGGTCCCGAAGCTTTCTTT.

This clonotype has at least ten counts. The chain has TRBV12-3 or TRBV12-4 and TRBJ2-5; D ambiguous. The CDR3 has 12 amino acids. Trimming stripped 6 bases from V and 5 bases from J, with 10 bases between. In DNA form, the CDR3 reads TGTGCCAGCAGAGGTGGTGTGGAGACCCAGTACTTC. As protein: CASRGGVETQYF.

Note on this clonotype: This may be a read error: a much more frequent sequence differs by one nucleotide. The chain is built from TRBV7-9 and TRBJ1-3; D unresolved. This CDR3 has 12 amino acids. From germline, CDR1 is SEHNR and CDR2 FQNEAQ (reference sequence). V was clipped by 5 bases and J by 0 bases, with 2 bases between them. The CDR3 loop reads CASSNSGNTIYF. For the CDR3, the DNA is TGTGCCAGCAGCAACTCTGGAAACACCATATATTTT.

This clonotype was seen a handful of times. The rearrangement links TRBV28 to TRBJ2-5; D remains unclear. The CDR3 is 13 residues long. Germline CDR1 is MDHEN and CDR2 is SYDVKM. Trimming left V 4 bases short and J 5 bases short, with 11 bases between. The CDR3 coding sequence is TGTGCCAGCAGTTCGGACCTATGGGAGACCCAGTACTTC. Translated: CASSSDLWETQYF. Filled out from reference TRBV28 and TRBJ2-5, the complete variable domain reads DVKVTQSSRYLVKRTGEKVFLECVQDMDHENMFWYRQDPGLGLRLIYFSYDVKMKEKGDIPEGYSVSREKKERFSLILESASTNQTSMYLCASSSDLWETQYFGPGTRLLVL.

The rearrangement links TRBV19 to TRBJ2-1; TRBD2 matches 9 bases. Germline trimming cut 5 bases from V and 9 bases from J; bases unmatched to any gene: 11. The CDR3 loop spans 15 amino acids. CDR1 LNHDA and CDR2 SQIVND come from the germline V gene (reference sequence). CDR3 region: CASSRSSGGNGEQFF. CDR3 nucleotides: TGTGCCAGTAGTCGGAGTAGCGGGGGTAACGGTGAGCAGTTCTTC.

This clonotype was detected ten times or more. This chain joins TRBV7-2 and TRBJ2-1; 10 nucleotides align to TRBD2. There are 16 residues in the CDR3. V shed 5 bases and J 5 bases; nucleotides not matched to a gene: 9. Germline-derived CDR1 and CDR2 are SGHTA and FQGNSA. CDR3 in DNA: TGTGCCAGCAGCCCCCAGACTAGCGGGCAAAACAATGAGCAGTTCTTC. Translating gives CASSPQTSGQNNEQFF. The full variable domain, completed using reference TRBV7-2 and TRBJ2-1, is GAGVSQSPSNKVTEKGKDVELRCDPISGHTALYWYRQSLGQGLEFLIYFQGNSAPDKSGLPSDRFSAERTGGSVSTLTIQRTQQEDSAVYLCASSPQTSGQNNEQFFGPGTRLTVL.

This clonotype came up many times. This rearrangement joins TRBV20-1 to TRBJ1-3; D not certain. The V end was cut by 2 bases, the J end by 3 bases, with 5 bases between. The CDR3 extends over 12 amino acids. Germline V gene data show CDR1 as DFQATT and CDR2 as SNEGSKA (reference sequence). Here the CDR3 reads CSARRGGNTIYF. The CDR3 nucleotides are TGCAGTGCTAGACGAGGTGGAAACACCATATATTTT.

This clonotype was found many times. The gene calls are TRBV6-1 and TRBJ1-2; 8 bases align to TRBD1. Trimming took 6 bases from V and 4 from J; bases not matched to a gene: 7. Per germline, CDR1 MNHNS and CDR2 SASEGT. This CDR3 is built from 14 residues. The CDR3 DNA is TGTGCCAGCAGGCCCTCCGGACAGGGCTATGGCTACACCTTC. This sequence encodes CASRPSGQGYGYTF.

The table lists this clonotype with a count of one. One junction end does not reproduce the germline sequence, and a read error may be involved. The chain is built from TRBV20-1 and TRBJ1-5, with a possible D match to TRBD1 (5 bases). Germline values: CDR1 DFQATT, CDR2 SNEGSKA (reference sequence). The CDR3 has 15 amino acids. The CDR3 DNA is TGCAGTGCTGGAGACAGCCACTATAGCAATCAGCCCCAGCATTTT. This gives the protein CSAGDSHYSNQPQHF.

This sequence joins TRBV7-6 and TRBJ2-7, with 9 bases lining up with TRBD2. The CDR3 length is 16 residues. CDR1 and CDR2 from the germline V gene are SGHVS and FNYEAQ. V was pared by 1 base and J by 3 bases, with 7 bases of the junction left unmatched. The CDR3 loop reads CASSLEGGGGDYEQYF. Written as DNA, the CDR3 is TGTGCCAGCAGCTTAGAGGGAGGCGGGGGGGACTACGAGCAGTACTTC.

This clonotype was counted many times. This chain links TRBV28 with TRBJ2-2, with 11 bases lining up with TRBD1. CDR1 and CDR2 from the germline V gene are MDHEN and SYDVKM. V lost 5 bases and J lost 7; bases outside the gene matches: 9. The CDR3 is 16 amino acids. The CDR3 here is CASSTGQGAIGGELFF. CDR3 in DNA: TGTGCCAGCAGTACTGGACAGGGGGCGATAGGCGGGGAGCTGTTTTTT.

This clonotype was seen repeatedly, ten times or more. CDR3 sequence (DNA): TGTGCCAGCAGTCAGACAGGGGGCACTGAAGCTTTCTTT. Protein: CASSQTGGTEAFF. The chain is built from TRBV7-3 and TRBJ1-1, with 9 bases aligning to TRBD1. The V gene end was trimmed by 6 bases and the J gene end by 4 bases; junction bases not matched to a gene: 3. The germline gives CDR1 SGHTA, CDR2 FQGTGA. The CDR3 covers 13 residues. Full variable domain (remainder filled in from reference TRBV7-3 and TRBJ1-1): GAGVSQTPSNKVTEKGKYVELRCDPISGHTALYWYRQSLGQGPEFLIYFQGTGAADDSGLPNDRFFAVRPEGSVSTLKIQRTERGDSAVYLCASSQTGGTEAFFGQGTRLTVV.

The chain combines TRBV9 with TRBJ2-7; 9 bases fit TRBD1. J was trimmed by 4 bases and V by 3 bases; bases with no gene match: 8. This CDR3 is built from 15 residues. Germline assignment: CDR1 SGDLS and CDR2 YYNGEE. The DNA of the CDR3 is TGTGCCAGCAGCGCGGGACAGGGTCCCGGGTACGAGCAGTACTTC. This gives the protein CASSAGQGPGYEQYF.

This clonotype came up a few times. The chain joins TRBV20-1 to TRBJ2-3, with D hard to call. From germline, CDR1 is DFQATT and CDR2 SNEGSKA (reference sequence). CDR3 length equals 14 residues. V was trimmed by 1 base and J by 2 bases, leaving 10 bases between them. CDR3 amino acids: CSARAFGVTDTQYF. Written as DNA, the CDR3 is TGCAGTGCTAGAGCCTTCGGCGTCACAGATACGCAGTATTTT.

This chain links TRBV3-1 with TRBJ2-2, with 11 bases that match TRBD2. The CDR3 extends over 16 amino acids. Losses at the gene ends were 3 bases for V and 5 bases for J; bases not matched to a gene: 5. Germline V gene lookup returns CDR1 LGHDT and CDR2 YNNKEL (reference sequence). In DNA, the CDR3 is TGTGCCAGCAGCCACTCAAGGACTAGCGGGACCGGGGAGCTGTTTTTT. Residues: CASSHSRTSGTGELFF.

As regards this clonotype: A much larger clone differs by one base, so this may be a read error. The chain combines TRBV7-9 with TRBJ2-7; D may be TRBD2 (5 bases). Trimming left V 4 bases short and J 5 bases short, with 15 bases between. The germline CDR1 and CDR2 sequences are SEHNR and FQNEAQ (reference sequence). This CDR3 contains 14 residues. The CDR3 bases are TGTGCCAGCAGCTGGAGGACCGGCGGAGACGAGCAGTACTTC. It encodes CASSWRTGGDEQYF. The variable domain in full, completed from reference TRBV7-9 and TRBJ2-7, reads DTGVSQNPRHKITKRGQNVTFRCDPISEHNRLYWYRQTLGQGPEFLTYFQNEAQLEKSRLLSDRFSAERPKGSFSTLEIQRTEQGDSAMYLCASSWRTGGDEQYFGPGTRLTVT.

This clonotype was observed at least ten times. The chain employs TRBV6-1 and TRBJ1-2, with 10 bases fitting TRBD1. The V segment lost 10 bases and the J segment 4 bases; nucleotides outside the gene matches: 6. Germline V gene lookup returns CDR1 MNHNS and CDR2 SASEGT. This CDR3 spans 13 amino acids. In DNA, the CDR3 is TGTGCCACTGCGACAGGGGGCCTCTATGGCTACACCTTC. Its translation is CATATGGLYGYTF.

This clonotype was counted only a few times. V is TRBV19 and J is TRBJ2-7, with D possibly matching TRBD2 (6 bases). The length of the CDR3 is 15 residues. V dropped 3 bases and J dropped 1 base, with 13 bases sitting between them. CDR1 is LNHDA and CDR2 is SQIVND in the germline V gene (reference sequence). CDR3 in DNA: TGTGCCAGTAGTATCCTCCCCGGGGGTTCCTACGAGCAGTACTTC. Its translation: CASSILPGGSYEQYF.

Remarks on this clonotype: A single base separates this from a much larger clone, so it may be a read error. It is likely a read error, because the conserved phenylalanine at the end of the CDR3 is missing. This chain links TRBV6-5 with TRBJ1-1; weak D call: TRBD1 (5 bases). The CDR3 totals 13 residues. CDR1 MNHEY and CDR2 SVGAGI come from the germline V gene. The V and J ends lost 2 bases and 7 bases respectively, with 11 bases between them. This CDR3 reads CASSYPGHREAFS. For the CDR3, the DNA is TGTGCCAGCAGTTACCCTGGACACCGTGAAGCTTTCTCT.

This clonotype was recorded a few times. The chain links TRBV10-3 to TRBJ1-1; D is perhaps TRBD1 (5 bases). Trimming took off 8 bases at V and 4 bases at J, with 14 bases between the two ends. Germline CDR1 ENHRY, CDR2 SYGVKD. The CDR3 sequence is 13 residues long. In nucleotides, the CDR3 is TGTGCCATCCGAGGGGCCCAGGGCACTGAAGCTTTCTTT. Its translation: CAIRGAQGTEAFF.

This clonotype occurred many times. DNA for the CDR3: TGTGCCAGCAGTAAGGACGGTTATTCACCCCTCCACTTT. This encodes CASSKDGYSPLHF. This chain connects TRBV28 to TRBJ1-6; D call uncertain. The V end was cut by 5 bases, the J end by 8 bases, with 10 bases between. Germline CDR1 and CDR2: MDHEN and SYDVKM. This CDR3 contains 13 residues.

This clonotype was observed many times. The V gene is TRBV11-2, the J gene TRBJ2-1; D is possibly TRBD2 (6 bases). The CDR3 consists of 15 residues. Germline values: CDR1 SGHAT, CDR2 FQNNGV. The ends were cut back, 5 bases at V and 2 bases at J, with 13 bases in the middle. The CDR3: CASSVTSPTYNEQFF. The CDR3 DNA is TGTGCCAGCAGCGTGACTAGTCCAACCTACAATGAGCAGTTCTTC.

The chain uses TRBV10-3 and TRBJ2-5; D is undetermined. Trimming left V 8 bases short and J 5 bases short, with 9 bases between. Germline V CDR1 and CDR2: ENHRY, SYGVKD. The CDR3 is 11 residues long. Here the CDR3 reads CAISLGETQYF. For the CDR3, the DNA is TGTGCCATCTCCTTGGGGGAGACCCAGTACTTC.

The gene calls are TRBV7-9 and TRBJ2-1; 12 bases map to TRBD2. CDR1 and CDR2 from the germline V gene are SEHNR and FQNEAQ (reference sequence). CDR3 size: 16 residues. Trimming cost V 1 base and J 7 bases; bases outside gene matches: 5. CDR3 DNA sequence: TGTGCCAGCAGCTTAGGACTAGCGGGAGTCGTGAATGAGCAGTTCTTC. Amino acids: CASSLGLAGVVNEQFF.

The chain recombines TRBV28 with TRBJ2-1; the D gene is possibly TRBD1 (5 bases). The V and J ends lost 7 bases and 3 bases respectively, with 10 bases between them. Germline CDR1 and CDR2: MDHEN and SYDVKM. The CDR3 runs 13 residues. The CDR3 DNA reads as TGTGCCAGCAACTTCGACAGCTACAATGAGCAGTTCTTC. It yields the protein CASNFDSYNEQFF.

In its sample, this clonotype was seen many times. The chain couples TRBV2 to TRBJ2-1; D unclear. V was pared by 3 bases and J by 2 bases, with 5 bases between. The CDR3 runs to 13 residues. CDR1 is SNHLY, CDR2 FYNNEI, per germline. In DNA, the CDR3 is TGTGCCAGCAGTGATACAGCCTACAATGAGCAGTTCTTC. Amino acids: CASSDTAYNEQFF.

A note on this clonotype: One junction end does not reproduce the germline sequence, and a read error may be involved. V usage is TRBV19 and J usage is TRBJ2-2; 7 nucleotides agree with TRBD1. Germline-derived CDR1 and CDR2 are LNHDA and SQIVND (reference sequence). This CDR3 is built from 14 residues. Here the CDR3 reads CASSSRGNTGELLF. In DNA form, the CDR3 reads TGTGCCAGTAGCAGCAGGGGGAACACCGGGGAGCTGCTTTTT. The full variable domain, completed using reference TRBV19 and TRBJ2-2, is DGGITQSPKYLFRKEGQNVTLSCEQNLNHDAMYWYRQDPGQGLRLIYYSQIVNDFQKGDIAEGYSVSREKKESFPLTVTSAQKNPTAFYLCASSSRGNTGELLFGEGSRLTVL.

This clonotype was seen at least ten times. The rearrangement joins TRBV19 to TRBJ1-5, with D maybe TRBD1 (6 bases). V gave up 10 bases and J gave up 2 bases, with 15 bases separating them. The germline CDR1 and CDR2 sequences are LNHDA and SQIVND (reference sequence). The CDR3 runs to 14 residues. This chain's CDR3 is CATEAPGGNQPQHF. CDR3 nucleotides: TGTGCCACCGAAGCACCAGGGGGCAATCAGCCCCAGCATTTT.

V and J are TRBV28 and TRBJ2-2; D is uncertain. Trimming removed 2 bases at V and 1 base at J, with 11 bases between. The CDR3 contains 16 residues. Per germline, CDR1 MDHEN and CDR2 SYDVKM. The CDR3 nucleotides are TGTGCCAGCAGTTTAAGGAGAGGTGGGAACACCGGGGAGCTGTTTTTT. Its protein is CASSLRRGGNTGELFF.